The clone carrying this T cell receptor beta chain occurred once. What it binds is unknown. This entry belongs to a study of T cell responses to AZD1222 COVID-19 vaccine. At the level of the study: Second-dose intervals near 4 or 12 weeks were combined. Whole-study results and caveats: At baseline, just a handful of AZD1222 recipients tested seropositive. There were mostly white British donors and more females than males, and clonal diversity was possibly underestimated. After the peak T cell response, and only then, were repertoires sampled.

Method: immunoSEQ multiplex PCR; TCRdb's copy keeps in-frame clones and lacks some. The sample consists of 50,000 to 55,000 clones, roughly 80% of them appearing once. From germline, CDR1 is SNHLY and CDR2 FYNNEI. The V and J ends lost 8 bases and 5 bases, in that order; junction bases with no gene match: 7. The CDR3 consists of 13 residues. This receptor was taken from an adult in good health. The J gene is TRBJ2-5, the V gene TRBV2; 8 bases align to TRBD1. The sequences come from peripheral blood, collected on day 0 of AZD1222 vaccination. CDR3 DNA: TGTGCCAGCGGGACAGGCATTGGGGAGACCCAGTACTTC. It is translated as CASGTGIGETQYF.